What follows describes a single T cell receptor (beta chain). Antigen specificity is unknown. A 5'RACE reaction primed in the constant segment made cDNA libraries of TCR alpha and TCR beta, and these carried sample barcodes and UMIs. Using its own MiXCR run on the 5' RACE reads, TCRdb lists one record per CDR3 protein. The table shows 250,000 to 300,000 distinct CDR3 sequences, with under 20% occurring only once. The V end lost 2 bases, the J end lost 0 bases, and 4 bases lay between the germline ends. This CDR3 is built from 13 residues. Germline CDR1 is LNHNV and CDR2 is YYDKDF (reference sequence). The data originate from a study of T-cell memory formation after mild COVID-19. About the research overall: Each donor largely had its own TCR clusters.

Notes on the study in general: Pre-infection memory showed some responding clones, and this suggested that cross-reactive memory joined. Clones that shrank (day 15 to 85) were balanced CD4/CD8, whereas later expanders leaned CD4+.

This chain connects TRBV15 to TRBJ2-5; D not certain. The sequenced sample consisted of PBMCs or a T cell subset sorted from them (not recorded which). The receptor was isolated from a young man who had mild COVID-19 (a few samples of this study predate the infection). Cell type and time point are not known. CDR3 sequence reads: CATSRQHQETQYF. CDR3 bases: TGTGCCACCAGCAGACAACACCAAGAGACCCAGTACTTC.